The TCR beta chain described here comes from a study of CD8 T cells in Susac syndrome (dated 2019 in TCRdb). As for the study more broadly: Of the Susac syndrome patients who were sequenced, about six had clinically active disease and eight or nine were in clinical remission. At the time of blood withdrawal, Susac syndrome patients were either therapy-naive, taking corticosteroids (with some also receiving IVIg), or on IVIg alone. The study used repertoire sequencing to test whether antigen drove CD8+ T cell activation and differentiation in Susac syndrome. What the work shows at the level of the full study, not this receptor alone: The CD4+ T cell repertoire of patients with Susac syndrome showed no detectable clonal expansion. The number of individuals in the TCR sequencing and HLA analysis was recognized as being relatively small.

RNA was extracted with the RNeasy kit and roughly 0.45 to 1 ug was reverse transcribed using random hexamers. The immunoSEQ multiplex PCR assay, which covers 54 Vbeta and 13 Jbeta segments, was used to amplify TCR beta CDR3 regions. To correct PCR amplification bias, a synthetic template baseline was used for both primer optimization and computational correction. In the authors' own workflow: Reads were annotated to V, D and J genes according to IMGT and were analyzed with immunoSEQ Analyzer, with only productive sequences retained. Clonality was calculated as one minus the Shannon entropy normalized by log2 of the number of productive unique sequences. For each patient and control, public and private clones were evaluated among the 100 most prevalent clones. Clones were defined as Susac-specific if absent from the healthy and MS cohorts, from roughly 1,100 published viral clones and from other ImmuneACCESS disease sequences. TCRdb passed the public sequencing reads through fastp at Q25 and MiXCR, retaining productive beta sequences. For every CDR3 protein sequence, its rows merge into one entry that carries the most common genes and DNA. The V and J calls come from TCRdb's annotation, not from the publication. The sample includes about 180,000 distinct CDR3 sequences, with 90% to 95% observed a single time. The top ten clonotypes cover 0.099% of the sample.

From the cysteine through the phenylalanine, the CDR3 covers 15 amino acids. Here the CDR3 DNA is all that survives: 45 bases in frame from base 1. The germline V gene sets CDR1 to SGHRS and CDR2 to YFSETQ. Deletion took 6 bases off V and 0 bases off J, with a span of 13 bases between the germline ends. As regards this clonotype: Its antigen remains undetermined. No base qualities exist here, and no much larger clone lies one base off it.

Peripheral blood CD8+ and CD4+ T cells from healthy donors, Susac syndrome patients and multiple sclerosis patients were profiled by high-throughput TCR beta sequencing. The Susac syndrome patients fulfilled recently defined diagnostic criteria for definite or probable disease. Bulk CD8+ and CD4+ T cells were purified magnetically by negative isolation, whereas CD8+ TEMRA cells were enriched by FACS. Blood was collected in EDTA tubes and processed within 24 hours, with PBMCs isolated through density gradient centrifugation. PBMCs intended for TCR sequencing were cryopreserved in liquid nitrogen and thawed later in a water bath at 37 degrees C. The sorted or isolated CD4+, CD8+ and CD8+ TEMRA cells had a purity of 90% or higher.

The sequenced sample was CD4+ T cells from PBMCs. The origin of this receptor is a human donor with Susac syndrome. The chain uses TRBV5-1 and TRBJ2-1; matching of 5 bases hints at TRBD1 as the D gene. The CDR3: CASTPTDSSYNEQFF. DNA sequence: TGCGCCAGCACCCCGACAGATAGCTCCTACAATGAGCAGTTCTTC.